This T cell receptor (beta chain) was captured in a study of T cell clonotyping in hematopoietic cell transplantation. Study-wide points: Recipient TCR diversity dropped after transplant; expanded clonotypes rose from day 30 to 180.

The protocol was immunoSEQ multiplex PCR, while the TCRdb copy is restricted to in-frame clones and leaves out a portion. The table records about 7,000 clones, around a third of them present only once. The germline V gene encodes CDR1 MGHRA and CDR2 YSYEKL. The CDR3 is 14 amino acids. V lost 1 base and J 0 bases, leaving 6 bases between the germline ends. To note about this clone: Its antigen is not known.

The chain carries TRBV4-1 and TRBJ1-1; D remains ambiguous. Sequenced here: peripheral blood mononuclear cells, sampled 30 days after allogeneic stem cell transplant. The receptor's source is a female patient aged 60 to 70 who had an allogeneic stem cell transplant, so the T cells may come from the graft donor. Some clones in this sample may be carry-over from other donors' samples. CDR3: CASSQAVLNTEAFF. CDR3 sequence (DNA): TGCGCCAGCAGCCAAGCAGTGTTGAACACTGAAGCTTTCTTT.